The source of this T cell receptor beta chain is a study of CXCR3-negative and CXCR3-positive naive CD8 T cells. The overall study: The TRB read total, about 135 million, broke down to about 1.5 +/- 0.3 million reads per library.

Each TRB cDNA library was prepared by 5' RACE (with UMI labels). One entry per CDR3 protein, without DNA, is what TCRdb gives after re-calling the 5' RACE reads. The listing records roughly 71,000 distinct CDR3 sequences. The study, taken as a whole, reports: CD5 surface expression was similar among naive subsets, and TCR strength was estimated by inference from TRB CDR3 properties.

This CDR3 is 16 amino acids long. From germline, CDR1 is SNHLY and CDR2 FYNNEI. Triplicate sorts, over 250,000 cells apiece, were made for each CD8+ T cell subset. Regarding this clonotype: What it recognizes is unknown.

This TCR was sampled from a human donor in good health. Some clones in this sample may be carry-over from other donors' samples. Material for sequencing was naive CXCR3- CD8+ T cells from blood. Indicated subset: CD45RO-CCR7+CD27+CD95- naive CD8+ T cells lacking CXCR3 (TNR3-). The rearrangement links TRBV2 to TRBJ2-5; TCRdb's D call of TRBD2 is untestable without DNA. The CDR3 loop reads CASRAFSGGPQETQYF. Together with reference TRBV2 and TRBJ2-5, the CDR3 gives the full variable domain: EPEVTQTPSHQVTQMGQEVILRCVPISNHLYFYWYRQILGQKVEFLVSFYNNEISEKSEIFDDQFSVERPDGSNFTLKIRSTKLEDSAMYFCASRAFSGGPQETQYFGPGTRLLVL.